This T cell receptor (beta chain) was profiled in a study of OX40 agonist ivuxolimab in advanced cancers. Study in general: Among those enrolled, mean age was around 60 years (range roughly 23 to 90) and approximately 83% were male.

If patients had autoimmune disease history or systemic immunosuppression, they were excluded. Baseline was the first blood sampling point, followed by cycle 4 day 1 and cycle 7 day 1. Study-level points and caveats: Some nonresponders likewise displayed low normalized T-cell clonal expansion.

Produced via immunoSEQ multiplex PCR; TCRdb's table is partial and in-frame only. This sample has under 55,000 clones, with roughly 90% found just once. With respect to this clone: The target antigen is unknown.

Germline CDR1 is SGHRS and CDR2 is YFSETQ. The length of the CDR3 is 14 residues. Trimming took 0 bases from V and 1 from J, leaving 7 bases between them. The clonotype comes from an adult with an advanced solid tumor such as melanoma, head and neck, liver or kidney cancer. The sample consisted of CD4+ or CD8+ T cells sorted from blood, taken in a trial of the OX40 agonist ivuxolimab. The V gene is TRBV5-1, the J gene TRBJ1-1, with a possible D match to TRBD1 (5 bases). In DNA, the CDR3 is TGCGCCAGCAGCTTGGGACAGACGAACACTGAAGCTTTCTTT. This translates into CASSLGQTNTEAFF.